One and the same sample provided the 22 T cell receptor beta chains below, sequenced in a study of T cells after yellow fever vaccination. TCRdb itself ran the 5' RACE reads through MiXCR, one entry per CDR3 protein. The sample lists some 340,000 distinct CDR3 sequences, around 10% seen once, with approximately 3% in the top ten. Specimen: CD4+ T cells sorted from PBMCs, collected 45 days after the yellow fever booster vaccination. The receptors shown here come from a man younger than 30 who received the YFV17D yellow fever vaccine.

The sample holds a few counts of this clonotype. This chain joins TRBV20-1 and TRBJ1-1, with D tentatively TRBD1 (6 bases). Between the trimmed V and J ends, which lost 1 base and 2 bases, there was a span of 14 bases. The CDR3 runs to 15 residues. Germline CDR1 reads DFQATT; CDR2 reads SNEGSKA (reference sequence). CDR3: CSARGRTALNTEAFF. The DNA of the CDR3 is TGCAGTGCTAGAGGACGGACAGCATTAAACACTGAAGCTTTCTTT.

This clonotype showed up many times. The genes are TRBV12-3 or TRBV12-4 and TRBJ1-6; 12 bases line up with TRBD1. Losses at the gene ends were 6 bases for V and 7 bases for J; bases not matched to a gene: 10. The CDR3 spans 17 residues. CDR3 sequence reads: CASRSRDRGHQNSPLHF. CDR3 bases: TGTGCCAGCAGAAGCCGGGACAGGGGGCATCAGAATTCACCCCTCCACTTT.

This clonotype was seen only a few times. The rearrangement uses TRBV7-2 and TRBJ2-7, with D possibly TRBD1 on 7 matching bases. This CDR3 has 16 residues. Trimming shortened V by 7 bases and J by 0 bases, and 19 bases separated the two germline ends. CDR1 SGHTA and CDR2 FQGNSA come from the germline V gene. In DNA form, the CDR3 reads TGTGCCAGCACCGTAGGAGGGGGCGTAAGCTCCTACGAGCAGTACTTC. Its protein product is CASTVGGGVSSYEQYF.

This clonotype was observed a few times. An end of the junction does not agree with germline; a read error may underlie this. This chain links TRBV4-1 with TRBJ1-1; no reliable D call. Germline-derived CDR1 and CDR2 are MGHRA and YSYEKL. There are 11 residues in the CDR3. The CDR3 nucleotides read TGCGCCAGCAGCCGGAACAGTGAAGCTTTCTTT. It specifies CASSRNSEAFF.

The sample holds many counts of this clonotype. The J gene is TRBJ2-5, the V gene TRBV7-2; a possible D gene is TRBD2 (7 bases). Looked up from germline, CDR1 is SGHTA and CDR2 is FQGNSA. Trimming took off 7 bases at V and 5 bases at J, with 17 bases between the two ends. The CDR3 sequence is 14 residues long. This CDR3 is CASTLGGGWETQYF. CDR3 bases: TGTGCCAGCACCCTGGGAGGGGGTTGGGAGACCCAGTACTTC.

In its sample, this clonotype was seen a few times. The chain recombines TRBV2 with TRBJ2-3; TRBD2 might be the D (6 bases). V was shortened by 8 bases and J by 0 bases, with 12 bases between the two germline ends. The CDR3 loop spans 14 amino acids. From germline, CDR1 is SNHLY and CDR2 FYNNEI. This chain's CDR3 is CASRPGVSTDTQYF. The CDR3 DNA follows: TGTGCCAGCCGGCCGGGGGTAAGCACAGATACGCAGTATTTT.

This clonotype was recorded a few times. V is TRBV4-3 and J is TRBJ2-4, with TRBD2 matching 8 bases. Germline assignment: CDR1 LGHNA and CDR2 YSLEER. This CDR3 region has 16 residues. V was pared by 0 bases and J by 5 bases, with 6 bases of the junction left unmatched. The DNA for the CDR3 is TGCGCCAGCAGCCAAGATGGCGGGGGGCGCGAAAACATTCAGTACTTC. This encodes CASSQDGGGRENIQYF.

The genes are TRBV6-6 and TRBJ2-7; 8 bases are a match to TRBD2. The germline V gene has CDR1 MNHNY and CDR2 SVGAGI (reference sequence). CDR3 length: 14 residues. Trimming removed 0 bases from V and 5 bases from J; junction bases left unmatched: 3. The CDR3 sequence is CASSYSRGGNEQYV. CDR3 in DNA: TGTGCCAGCAGTTACTCTCGGGGGGGCAACGAGCAGTACGTC.

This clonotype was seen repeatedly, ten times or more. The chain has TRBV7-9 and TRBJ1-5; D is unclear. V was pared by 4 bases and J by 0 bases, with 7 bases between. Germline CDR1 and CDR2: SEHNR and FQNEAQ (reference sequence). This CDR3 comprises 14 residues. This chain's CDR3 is CASSSSNSNQPQHF. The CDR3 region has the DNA TGTGCCAGCAGCTCAAGCAATAGCAATCAGCCCCAGCATTTT.

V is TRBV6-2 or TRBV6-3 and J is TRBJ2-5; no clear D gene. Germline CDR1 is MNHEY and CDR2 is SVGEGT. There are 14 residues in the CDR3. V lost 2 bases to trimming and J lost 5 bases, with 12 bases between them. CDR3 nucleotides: TGTGCCAGCAGTTACAGGGTAATCGCGGAGACCCAGTACTTC. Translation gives CASSYRVIAETQYF.

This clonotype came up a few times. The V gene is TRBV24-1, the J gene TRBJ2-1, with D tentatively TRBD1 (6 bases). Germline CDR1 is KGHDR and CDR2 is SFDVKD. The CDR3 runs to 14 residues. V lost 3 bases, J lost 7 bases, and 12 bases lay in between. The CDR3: CATSDDGQKNEQFF. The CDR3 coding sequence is TGTGCCACCAGTGATGACGGACAGAAAAATGAGCAGTTCTTC.

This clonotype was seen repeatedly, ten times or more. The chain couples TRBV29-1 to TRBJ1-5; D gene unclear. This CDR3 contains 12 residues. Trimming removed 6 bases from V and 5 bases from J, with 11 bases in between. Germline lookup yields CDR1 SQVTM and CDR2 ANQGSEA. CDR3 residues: CSVANGDQPQHF. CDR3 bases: TGCAGCGTCGCCAACGGGGATCAGCCCCAGCATTTT.

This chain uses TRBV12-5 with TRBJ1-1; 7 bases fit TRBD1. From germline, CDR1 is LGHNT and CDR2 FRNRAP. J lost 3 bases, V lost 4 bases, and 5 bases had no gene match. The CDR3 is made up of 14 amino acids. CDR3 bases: TGTGCTAGTGGTTCGACAGGGTCGGACACTGAAGCTTTCTTT. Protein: CASGSTGSDTEAFF. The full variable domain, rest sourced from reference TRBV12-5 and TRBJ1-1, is DARVTQTPRHKVTEMGQEVTMRCQPILGHNTVFWYRQTMMQGLELLAYFRNRAPLDDSGMPKDRFSAEMPDATLATLKIQPSEPRDSAVYFCASGSTGSDTEAFFGQGTRLTVV.

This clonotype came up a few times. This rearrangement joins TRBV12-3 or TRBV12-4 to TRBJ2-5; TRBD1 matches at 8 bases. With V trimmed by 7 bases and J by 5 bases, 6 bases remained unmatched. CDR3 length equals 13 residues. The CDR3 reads CASTLDRDETQYF. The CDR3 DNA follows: TGTGCCAGCACTCTGGACAGGGATGAGACCCAGTACTTC.

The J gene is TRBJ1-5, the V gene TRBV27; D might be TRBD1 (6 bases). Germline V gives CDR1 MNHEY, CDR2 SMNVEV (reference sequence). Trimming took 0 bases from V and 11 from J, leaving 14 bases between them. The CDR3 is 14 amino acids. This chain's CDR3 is CASSLSGAGAAQHF. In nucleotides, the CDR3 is TGTGCCAGCAGTTTATCGGGGGCAGGGGCTGCCCAGCATTTT.

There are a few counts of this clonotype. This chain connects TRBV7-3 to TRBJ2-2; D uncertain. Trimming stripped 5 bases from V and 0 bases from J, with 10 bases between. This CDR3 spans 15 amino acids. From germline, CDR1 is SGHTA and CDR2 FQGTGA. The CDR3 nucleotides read TGTGCCAGCAGCCCAAGACCCTCGAACACCGGGGAGCTGTTTTTT. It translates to CASSPRPSNTGELFF.

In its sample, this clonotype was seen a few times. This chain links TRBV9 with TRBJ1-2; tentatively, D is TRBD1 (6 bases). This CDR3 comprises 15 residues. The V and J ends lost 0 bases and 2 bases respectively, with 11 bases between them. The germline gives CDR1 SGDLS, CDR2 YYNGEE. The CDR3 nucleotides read TGTGCCAGCAGCGTAGCTACAGGGTCCAACTATGGCTACACCTTC. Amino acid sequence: CASSVATGSNYGYTF.

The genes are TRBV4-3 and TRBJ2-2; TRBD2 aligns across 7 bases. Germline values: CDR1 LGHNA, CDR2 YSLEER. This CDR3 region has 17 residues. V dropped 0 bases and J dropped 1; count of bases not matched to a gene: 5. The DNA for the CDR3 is TGCGCCAGCAGCCAAGAGATCCAGCGGGGGAACACCGGGGAGCTGTTTTTT. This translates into CASSQEIQRGNTGELFF.

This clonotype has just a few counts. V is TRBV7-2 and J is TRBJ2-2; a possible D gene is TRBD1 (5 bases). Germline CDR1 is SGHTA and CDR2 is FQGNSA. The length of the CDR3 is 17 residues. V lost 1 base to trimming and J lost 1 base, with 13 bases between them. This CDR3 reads CASSLGLGPKNTGELFF. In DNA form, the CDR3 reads TGTGCCAGCAGCTTAGGCCTGGGGCCTAAGAACACCGGGGAGCTGTTTTTT. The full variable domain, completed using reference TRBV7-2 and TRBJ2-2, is GAGVSQSPSNKVTEKGKDVELRCDPISGHTALYWYRQSLGQGLEFLIYFQGNSAPDKSGLPSDRFSAERTGGSVSTLTIQRTQQEDSAVYLCASSLGLGPKNTGELFFGEGSRLTVL.

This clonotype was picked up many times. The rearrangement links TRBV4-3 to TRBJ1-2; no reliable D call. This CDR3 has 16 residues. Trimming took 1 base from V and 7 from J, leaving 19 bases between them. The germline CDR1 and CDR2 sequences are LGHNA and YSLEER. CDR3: CASSQGIGPVRAGYTF. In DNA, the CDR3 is TGCGCCAGCAGCCAAGGAATAGGTCCGGTTCGTGCTGGCTACACCTTC.

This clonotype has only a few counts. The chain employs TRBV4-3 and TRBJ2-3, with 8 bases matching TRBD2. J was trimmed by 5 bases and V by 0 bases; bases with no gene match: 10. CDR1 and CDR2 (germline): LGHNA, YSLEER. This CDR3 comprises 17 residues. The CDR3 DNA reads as TGCGCCAGCAGCCAAGATCCGGGCGGGGGGCCAAGAGATACGCAGTATTTT. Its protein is CASSQDPGGGPRDTQYF.

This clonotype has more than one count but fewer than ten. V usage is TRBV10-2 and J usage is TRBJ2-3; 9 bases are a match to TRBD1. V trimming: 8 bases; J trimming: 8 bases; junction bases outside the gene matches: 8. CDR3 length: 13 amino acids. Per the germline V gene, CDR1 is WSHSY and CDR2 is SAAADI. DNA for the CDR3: TGCGCCAGCTGGGACAGGGAGGAAGCTACGCAGTATTTT. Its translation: CASWDREEATQYF.